This T cell receptor (beta chain) came from a study of blood T cell repertoires in COVID-19. On the study more broadly: Specimens from acute and convalescent COVID-19 originated in the United States, Italy and Spain. Nucleic acid was either cDNA or gDNA, and it came from T cells, B-cell-depleted T cells, or PBMCs.

The V segment lost 3 bases and the J segment 4 bases; nucleotides outside the gene matches: 8. The CDR3 length is 15 residues. Germline V gene data show CDR1 as LGHNA and CDR2 as YSLEER. In the study's own analysis: Nucleated cell counts were estimated from reference gene primer amplification. Clones were sequenced by immunoSEQ multiplex PCR, and TCRdb holds only the in-frame ones, with some missing. For V, J and clone size, that table is used; D and trimming come from the DNA. The data contain 78,000 or so clones, roughly 86% of them singletons. Sequenced sample: peripheral blood. The receptor's source is a man over 45 with active or convalescent COVID-19. This chain uses TRBV4-3 with TRBJ1-1; TRBD1 matches at 7 bases. CDR3 sequence reads: CASSQGDRLGTEAFF. In DNA form, the CDR3 reads TGCGCCAGCAGCCAGGGGGACAGATTGGGCACTGAAGCTTTCTTT.